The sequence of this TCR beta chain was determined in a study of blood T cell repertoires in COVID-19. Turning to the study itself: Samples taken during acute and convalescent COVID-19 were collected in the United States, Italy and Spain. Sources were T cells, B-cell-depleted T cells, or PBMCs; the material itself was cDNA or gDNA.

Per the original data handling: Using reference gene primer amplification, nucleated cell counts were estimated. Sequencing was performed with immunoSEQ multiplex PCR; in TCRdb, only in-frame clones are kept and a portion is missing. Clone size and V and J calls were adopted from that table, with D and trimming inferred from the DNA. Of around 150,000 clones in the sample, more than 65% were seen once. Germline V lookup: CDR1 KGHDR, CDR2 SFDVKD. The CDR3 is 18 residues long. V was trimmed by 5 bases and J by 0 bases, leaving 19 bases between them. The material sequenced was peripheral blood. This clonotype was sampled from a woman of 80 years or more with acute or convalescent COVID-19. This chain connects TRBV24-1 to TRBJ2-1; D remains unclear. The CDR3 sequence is CATSAPGSAVSSYNEQFF. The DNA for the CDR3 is TGTGCCACCAGTGCCCCCGGGTCCGCGGTGAGCTCCTACAATGAGCAGTTCTTC.